This T cell receptor (beta chain) was identified in a study of blood T cell repertoires in COVID-19 (dated by TCRdb to the early 2020s). Regarding the research as a whole: Collaborator samples came from the United States, Italy and Spain and covered acute and convalescent phases of COVID-19. The repertoires were released in a freely available public database meant as a resource for research on the immune response to SARS-CoV-2. The prospective study material was composed of cDNA or gDNA derived from T cells, B-cell-depleted T cells, or PBMCs. The sample metadata nearly always contained a de-identified subject ID, COVID-19 status, age in years and sex. Deeply sampled blood TCRbeta repertoires from subjects exposed to, actively infected with, or recovered from COVID-19 were included in the dataset. The samples were drawn from two sources: the first 160 participants of the ongoing ImmuneRACE study, and fewer than 1,500 subjects contributed by 6 global collaborators. HLA class I and class II types, where available, came from metadata supplied by the sample provider rather than from assay-based typing. Results the study describes overall, beyond this receptor: The quantity of clinical and demographic metadata differed by source and by participant and was supplied without curation.

Whole blood was collected in K2EDTA tubes by collaborating institutions according to the institutions' own protocols. For TCRbeta analysis, collaborators shipped samples in one of three forms: frozen whole blood, isolated PBMCs, or DNA extracted from either of those sample types. Of note for this clone: The antigen it recognizes is unknown. Base-call qualities are not available, and no considerably larger clone is one nucleotide away.

The germline V gene (reference sequence) supplies CDR1 LNHDA and CDR2 SQIVND. V is pruned by 3 bases and J by 4 bases, leaving 6 bases of the junction without a gene match. There are 16 amino acids in the CDR3, from cysteine to phenylalanine inclusive. Only the CDR3 DNA stays, 48 bases, in frame from base 1. TCRbeta CDR3 regions were amplified from genomic DNA using the immunoSEQ Assay, a bias-controlled multiplex PCR. As for the original processing: The number of nucleated cells in each sample was estimated by amplification of reference gene primers within the assay. Sequence reads were collapsed and filtered to measure the absolute abundance of every unique TCRbeta CDR3 rearrangement. For each sample, productive Simpson clonality was calculated as the square root of Simpson's diversity index across productive rearrangements. TCRdb took over this immuneACCESS table, retaining in-frame rearrangements with V and J assigned. Such tables are incomplete; in checked studies, under half of the missing clones stem from an unresolved V gene, and the remainder is unexplained. V and J calls and clone size are as listed in that table; D and trimming were resolved from the DNA. Across this sample there are about 99,000 clones, with over 65% seen only once. The top ten hold around 12% of the sample.

The chain uses TRBV19 and TRBJ2-2, with 9 bases in between that match TRBD1. Input material: peripheral blood. The clonotype originates from a human donor in a cohort sampled during active COVID-19. The CDR3 sequence is CASSMRRTGATGELFF. The nucleotides read TGTGCCAGTAGTATGAGGAGGACAGGGGCCACCGGGGAGCTGTTTTTT.